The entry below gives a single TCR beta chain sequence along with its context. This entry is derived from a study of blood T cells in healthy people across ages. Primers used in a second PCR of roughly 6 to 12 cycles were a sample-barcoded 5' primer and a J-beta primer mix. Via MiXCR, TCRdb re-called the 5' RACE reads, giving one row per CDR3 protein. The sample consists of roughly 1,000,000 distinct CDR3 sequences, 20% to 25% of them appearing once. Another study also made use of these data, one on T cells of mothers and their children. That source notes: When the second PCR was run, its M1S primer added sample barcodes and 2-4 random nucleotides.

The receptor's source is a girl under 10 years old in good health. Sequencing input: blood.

CDR3 nucleotides: TGTGCCAGCAGCGTAGGAGGGGGCAACAATCAGCCCCAGCATTTT. Its translation: CASSVGGGNNQPQHF. The chain recombines TRBV9 with TRBJ1-5; TRBD1 agrees at 7 bases. CDR1 SGDLS and CDR2 YYNGEE come from the germline V gene. This CDR3 region has 15 residues. V dropped 0 bases and J dropped 3; count of bases not matched to a gene: 3. Variable domain in full (rest from reference TRBV9 and TRBJ1-5): DSGVTQTPKHLITATGQRVTLRCSPRSGDLSVYWYQQSLDQGLQFLIQYYNGEERAKGNILERFSAQQFPDLHSELNLSSLELGDSALYFCASSVGGGNNQPQHFGDGTRLSIL.